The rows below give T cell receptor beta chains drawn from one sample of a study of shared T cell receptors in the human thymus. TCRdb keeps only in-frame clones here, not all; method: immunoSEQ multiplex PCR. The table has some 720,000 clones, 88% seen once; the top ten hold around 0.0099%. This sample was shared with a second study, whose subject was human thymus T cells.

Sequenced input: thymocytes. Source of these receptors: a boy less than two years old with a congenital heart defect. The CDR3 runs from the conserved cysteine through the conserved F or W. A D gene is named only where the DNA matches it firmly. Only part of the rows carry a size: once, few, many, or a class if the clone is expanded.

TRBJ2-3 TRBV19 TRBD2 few TGTGCCAGTAGTAGGGGACTAGCGGGAGGTCCTAGCACAGATACGCAGTATTTT CASSRGLAGGPSTDTQYF
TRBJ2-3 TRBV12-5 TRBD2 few TGTGCTAGTGGTTTAGGGCGGGAGGGCCCAGATACGCAGTATTTT CASGLGREGPDTQYF
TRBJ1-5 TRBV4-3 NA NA TGCGCCAGCAGCCAAGATCTGTTGGGGCACAATCAGCCCCAGCATTTT CASSQDLLGHNQPQHF
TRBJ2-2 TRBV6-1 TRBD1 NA TGTGCCAGCAGTGCTGGCAGGGGGACCGGGGAGCTGTTTTTT CASSAGRGTGELFF
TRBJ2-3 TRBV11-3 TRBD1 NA TGTGCCAGCAGCTTGACAGGGCTCTTCACAGATACGCAGTATTTT CASSLTGLFTDTQYF
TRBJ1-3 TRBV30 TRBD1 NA TGTGCCTGGAGTAGTGGACAGGACTCCCTCTCTTACGCTGGAAACACCATATATTTT CAWSSGQDSLSYAGNTIYF
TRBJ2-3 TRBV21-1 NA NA TGTGCCAGCAGCTCCACCGGCGAGGGAGTCAGCACAGATACGCAGTATTTT CASSSTGEGVSTDTQYF
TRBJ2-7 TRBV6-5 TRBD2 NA TGTGCCAGCAGTTACAGGGCGGGAGGGGGCCCCTACGAGCAGTACTTC CASSYRAGGGPYEQYF
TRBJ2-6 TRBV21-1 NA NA TGTGCCAGCAAAATACAGGGGAGAGGGGCCAACGTCCTGACTTTC CASKIQGRGANVLTF
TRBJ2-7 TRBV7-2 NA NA TGTGCCAGCAGCCCAGACAGAAGCTACGAGCAGTACTTC CASSPDRSYEQYF
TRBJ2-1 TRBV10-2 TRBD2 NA TGCGCCAGCAGTGGGGGACTAGCGGGAGGGCCGGAGCAGTTCTTC CASSGGLAGGPEQFF
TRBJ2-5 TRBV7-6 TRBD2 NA TGTGCCAGCAGCTTACCGGGACTAGCGGGAGTTGGGGAGACCCAGTACTTC CASSLPGLAGVGETQYF
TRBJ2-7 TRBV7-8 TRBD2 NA TGTGCCAGCAGCTTAGAGCGGGCTAGCGGGAGTGAGCAGTACTTC CASSLERASGSEQYF
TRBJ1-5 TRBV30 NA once TGTGCCTGGAAGGAACAGGAGAATAGCAATCAGCCCCAGCATTTT CAWKEQENSNQPQHF
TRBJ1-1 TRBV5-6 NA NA TGTGCCAGCAGCTTGGGAGGGCTCACTGAAGCTTTCTTT CASSLGGLTEAFF
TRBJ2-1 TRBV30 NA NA TGTGCCTGGAGTGTACGTACCAAAGACTTTGGGTCCTACAATGAGCAGTTCTTC CAWSVRTKDFGSYNEQFF
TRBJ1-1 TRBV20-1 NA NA TGCAGTGCTGAACAGGACCGGGAAGCTTTCTTT CSAEQDREAFF
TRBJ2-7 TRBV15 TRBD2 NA TGTGCCACCAGCAGAGATCGCGGGAGGGCCGCCTACGAGCAGTACTTC CATSRDRGRAAYEQYF
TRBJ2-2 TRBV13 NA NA TGTGCCAGCAGCTTAGGCCTGGAGTATGGCACCGGGGAGCTGTTTTTT CASSLGLEYGTGELFF
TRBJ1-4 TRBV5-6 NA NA TGTGCCAGCAGCTCCATAGAATCCGGGGGGCAGGAAAAACTGTTTTTT CASSSIESGGQEKLFF
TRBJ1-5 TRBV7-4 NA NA TGTGCCAGCAGCTTACAGGATAATGCTCGCGGGGGCAATCAGCCCCAGCATTTT CASSLQDNARGGNQPQHF
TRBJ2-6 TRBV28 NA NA TGTGCCAGCAGTTTTCGGGGGAGGCATAGCTCTGGGGCCAACGTCCTGACTTTC CASSFRGRHSSGANVLTF
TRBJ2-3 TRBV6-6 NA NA TGTGCCAGCAGTTACACAACCGATACGCAGTATTTT CASSYTTDTQYF
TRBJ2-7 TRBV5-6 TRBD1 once TGTGCCAGCAGCCTCCGGGACAGGGTAGGTTGGTTGGTTGGCGAGCAGTACTTC CASSLRDRVGWLVGEQYF
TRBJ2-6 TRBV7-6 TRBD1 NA TGTGCCAGCACCCTGACAGGGACTGGGGCCAACGTCCTGACTTTC CASTLTGTGANVLTF
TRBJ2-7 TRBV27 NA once TGTGCCAGCAGTTTCCCAGGGGCGGTGGGGGCAGGCGAGCAGTACTTC CASSFPGAVGAGEQYF
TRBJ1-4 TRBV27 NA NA TGTGCCAGCAGTTTCGCAACTAATGAAAAACTGTTTTTT CASSFATNEKLFF
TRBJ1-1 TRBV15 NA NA TGTGCCACCAGCAGAGGCCCGGGACAACCGAACACTGAAGCTTTCTTT CATSRGPGQPNTEAFF
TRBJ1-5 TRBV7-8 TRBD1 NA TGTGCCAGCAGCAACCGGGACAGGGGGGGTCAGCCCCAGCATTTT CASSNRDRGGQPQHF
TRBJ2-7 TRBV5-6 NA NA TGTGCCAGCAGCTTAAACCCAGGCTACGAGCAGTACTTC CASSLNPGYEQYF
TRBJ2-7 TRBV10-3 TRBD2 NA TGTGCCATCAGTGAACCGGGACTAGCGGACTACGAGCAGTACTTC CAISEPGLADYEQYF
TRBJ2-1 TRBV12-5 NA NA TGTGCTAGTGCCCCGATTCGGGTGCCTAGACGACGGCCTGAGCCCTACAATGAGCAGTTCTTC CASAPIRVPRRRPEPYNEQFF
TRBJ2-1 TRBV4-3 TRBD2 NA TGCGCCAGCAGCCAAGGCTGTGGGCGGGAGTCTGAGCAGTTCTTC CASSQGCGRESEQFF
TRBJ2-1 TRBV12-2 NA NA TGTGCAAGTCGCTTAGGGGTTAGCGGCAATGAGCAGTTCTTC CASRLGVSGNEQFF
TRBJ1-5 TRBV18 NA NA TGTGCCAGCTCACCACCCTTTAGCAATCAGCCCCAGCATTTT CASSPPFSNQPQHF
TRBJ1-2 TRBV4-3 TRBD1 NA TGCGCCAGCAGCCCCGGGACAGGGCCTGATAACTATGGCTACACCTTC CASSPGTGPDNYGYTF
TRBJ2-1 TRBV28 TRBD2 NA TGTGCCAGCACTCTAGGAGAACTAGCGAATGAGCAGTTCTTC CASTLGELANEQFF
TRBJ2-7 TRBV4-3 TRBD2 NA TGCGCCAGCAGCCATTTAGCGGGAGTTGAAAACGAGCAGTACTTC CASSHLAGVENEQYF
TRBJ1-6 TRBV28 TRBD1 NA TGTGCCAGCAGTTTGGACAGGGGGCAGTTTTCACCCCTCCACTTT CASSLDRGQFSPLHF
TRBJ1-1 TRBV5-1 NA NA TGCGCCAGCAGCTTCGGTCGTTGTTCAGGGAACACTGAAGCTTTCTTT CASSFGRCSGNTEAFF
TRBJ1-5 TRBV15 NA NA TGTGCCACCAGTGACAGGCGATATAGCAATCAGCCCCAGCATTTT CATSDRRYSNQPQHF